This TCR beta chain was retrieved from a study of blood T cell repertoires in COVID-19. Overall study context: COVID-19 samples collected from the United States, Italy and Spain covered acute and convalescent phases.

CDR1 is KGHSH and CDR2 is LQKENI in the germline V gene. The CDR3 runs to 17 residues. V was trimmed by 6 bases and J by 7 bases, leaving 25 bases between them. This table comes from immunoSEQ multiplex PCR, and its TCRdb copy is limited to in-frame clones, with some not included. The sample holds around 200,000 clones; 78% are singletons and the top ten take approximately 3%. The chain uses TRBV18 and TRBJ1-5; D is perhaps TRBD1 (5 bases). The sequenced sample consisted of peripheral blood. The TCR was taken from an elderly woman with active or convalescent COVID-19. CDR3 nucleotide sequence: TGTGCCAGCTCCCCATTTGCCTACCAGGGTGTGCACCAGCCCCAGCATTTT. This gives the protein CASSPFAYQGVHQPQHF.